This TCR beta chain was retrieved from a study of blood T cell repertoires in COVID-19. Study details: The study drew acute and convalescent COVID-19 samples from the United States, Italy and Spain. In each case, the material was cDNA or gDNA derived from T cells, B-cell-depleted T cells, or PBMCs.

As processed by the authors: Amplification of reference gene primers was used by the study to estimate nucleated cell counts. The protocol was immunoSEQ multiplex PCR, while the TCRdb copy is restricted to in-frame clones and leaves out a portion. From that table come the V and J calls and clone size; the DNA was used to work out D and trimming. The sample yields around 78,000 clones, about 88% seen once. This sequence originates from a human donor in a cohort sampled during active COVID-19. Material: peripheral blood.

The CDR3 nucleotides read TGTGCCAGCAGCCCGCCCGATCGGGCTGGGGCCAACGTCCTGACTTTC. Amino acids: CASSPPDRAGANVLTF. The V and J genes are TRBV5-6 and TRBJ2-6; D unresolved. CDR1 and CDR2 from the germline V gene are SGHDT and YYEEEE. The V end was cut by 4 bases, the J end by 2 bases, with 13 bases between. CDR3 length: 16 amino acids.